This T cell receptor beta chain originates from a study of CD8 T cells in Susac syndrome. The CDR3 has 14 amino acids. Trimming took off 4 bases at V and 1 base at J, with 11 bases between the two ends. In germline, CDR1 is SGDLS, CDR2 YYNGEE. The study sequenced TCR beta in blood CD8+ and CD4+ T cells. RNA was extracted with the RNeasy kit, and a quantity of roughly 0.5 to 1 ug was reverse transcribed using random hexamers. TCRdb recomputed calls from the immunoSEQ multiplex PCR reads with MiXCR, one row per CDR3 protein. The top ten clones hold roughly 0.32% of a sample with more than 75,000 distinct CDR3 sequences, just under 95% of them seen once.

The source of this sequence is a human donor in good health. The chain joins TRBV9 to TRBJ1-1, with D possibly matching TRBD1 (5 bases). Source material: CD8+ T cells from PBMCs. For the CDR3, the DNA is TGTGCCAGCAGCAGCAACGACAGGAACACTGAAGCTTTCTTT. Protein sequence: CASSSNDRNTEAFF.